In this sample, the clone carrying this T cell receptor beta chain turned up a few times. Its antigen remains unidentified. The CDR3 runs 9 residues. The V and J ends lost 7 bases and 11 bases respectively, with 8 bases between them. CDR1 is LNHDA and CDR2 is SQIVND in the germline V gene (reference sequence). This sample stems from a study of T cell repertoires in cytomegalovirus infection. Study in general: Recently identified HLA-C-restricted and well-studied HLA-B-restricted CMV epitopes were used. Overall study results and limits: Dominating the ex vivo response were HLA-C-restricted CMV-specific TCR beta clonotypes.

TCRdb ran MiXCR on the reads and lists one entry per CDR3 protein. The repertoire holds roughly 990,000 distinct CDR3 sequences, with 31% as singletons. This sample comprised cultured CD8+ T cells from PBMCs, obtained from culture after CMV antigen stimulation. This TCR derives from a human donor in good health (CMV status not recorded). Some clones in this sample may be carry-over from other donors' samples. The rearrangement joins TRBV19 to TRBJ1-1; no firm D call. Here the CDR3 DNA reads TGTGCCAGTACCCCAGGCGCTTTCTTT. Translated: CASTPGAFF. Filled out from reference TRBV19 and TRBJ1-1, the complete variable domain reads DGGITQSPKYLFRKEGQNVTLSCEQNLNHDAMYWYRQDPGQGLRLIYYSQIVNDFQKGDIAEGYSVSREKKESFPLTVTSAQKNPTAFYLCASTPGAFFGQGTRLTVV.